These 22 T cell receptor beta chains were all obtained from the same sample, sequenced in a study of T-cell reconstitution after alpha-beta-depleted transplantation in children. Using unique molecular identifiers, the investigators prepared the TCRbeta library. Each CDR3 protein is one row after TCRdb ran MiXCR on the PCR reads. Of around 600,000 distinct CDR3 sequences listed, roughly a tenth are singletons. The source material was PBMCs from the stem cell graft donor, sampled from the stem cell graft. The receptors were sampled from a human donor who donated a stem cell graft to a child with acute myeloid leukemia.

This clonotype was found a few times. The CDR3 DNA sequence: TGTGCCACCAGCGCCCGACTAGAGGGGACCCAGTACTTC. Encoded protein: CATSARLEGTQYF. The chain joins TRBV15 to TRBJ2-5, with D tentatively TRBD2 (6 bases). V lost 5 bases and J lost 7, with 14 bases in between. CDR3 length equals 13 residues. CDR1 is LNHNV, CDR2 YYDKDF, per germline (reference sequence).

Ten or more counts support this clonotype. The chain joins TRBV9 to TRBJ2-2; D is undetermined. CDR3 size: 12 residues. From germline, CDR1 is SGDLS and CDR2 YYNGEE. The ends were cut back, 5 bases at V and 8 bases at J, with 10 bases in the middle. For the CDR3, the DNA is TGTGCCAGCAGGGCCCTAAGAGGGGAGCTGTTTTTT. It specifies CASRALRGELFF. The full variable domain, with the rest looked up from reference TRBV9 and TRBJ2-2, is DSGVTQTPKHLITATGQRVTLRCSPRSGDLSVYWYQQSLDQGLQFLIQYYNGEERAKGNILERFSAQQFPDLHSELNLSSLELGDSALYFCASRALRGELFFGEGSRLTVL.

The chain carries TRBV5-5 and TRBJ2-7; D is ambiguous. Trimming stripped 4 bases from V and 0 bases from J, with 8 bases between. The CDR3 runs 13 residues. CDR1 is SGHKS and CDR2 is YYEKEE in the germline V gene (reference sequence). DNA for the CDR3: TGTGCCAGCAGCACCGACTTCTCCTACGAGCAGTACTTC. The encoded protein is CASSTDFSYEQYF.

This clonotype was seen many times. The V and J genes are TRBV21-1 and TRBJ2-1; TRBD2, as called in the table, went unchecked against the DNA. TRBV21-1 is tagged as a pseudogene. This CDR3 contains 13 residues. The CDR3 here is CASSKSPSSEQFF. CDR3 coding DNA: TGTGCCAGCAGCAAAAGTCCCTCTTCGGAGCAGTTCTTC.

This clonotype showed up many times. J is TRBJ2-1 and V is TRBV7-2; D is unclear. The CDR3 runs to 18 residues. Per the germline V gene, CDR1 is SGHTA and CDR2 is FQGNSA. V lost 5 bases, J lost 0 bases, and 20 bases lay in between. CDR3 loop: CASSPIMPISSSYNEQFF. The CDR3 bases are TGTGCCAGCAGCCCTATAATGCCCATCTCGAGCTCCTACAATGAGCAGTTCTTC.

V and J are TRBV20-1 and TRBJ2-1; 9 bases agree with TRBD2. Trimming removed 3 bases from V and 9 bases from J; junction bases left unmatched: 9. Germline assignment: CDR1 DFQATT and CDR2 SNEGSKA (reference sequence). This CDR3 is 14 amino acids long. The CDR3 sequence is CSAREPGLAVEQFF. The CDR3 nucleotides read TGCAGTGCTAGGGAACCGGGACTAGCTGTTGAGCAGTTCTTC.

This clonotype was detected many times. The chain combines TRBV20-1 with TRBJ2-1, with 10 bases identical to TRBD2. Germline V gene lookup returns CDR1 DFQATT and CDR2 SNEGSKA (reference sequence). CDR3 length: 11 residues. In nucleotides, the CDR3 is TGCAGAGCAAAACTAGCGGGAGAGCAGTTCTTC. This sequence encodes CRAKLAGEQFF.

This clonotype was counted a few times. The chain is built from TRBV15 and TRBJ2-1, with D perhaps matching TRBD1 or TRBD2 (6 bases each). V was trimmed by 5 bases and J by 8 bases, leaving 19 bases between them. This CDR3 has 15 residues. Germline V gives CDR1 LNHNV, CDR2 YYDKDF (reference sequence). DNA for the CDR3: TGTGCCACCAGCCTTCTTGGTGGGGGCGGGGATGAGCAGTTCTTC. This sequence encodes CATSLLGGGGDEQFF. Drawing the rest from reference TRBV15 and TRBJ2-1, the complete variable domain is DAMVIQNPRYQVTQFGKPVTLSCSQTLNHNVMYWYQQKSSQAPKLLFHYYDKDFNNEADTPDNFQSRRPNTSFCFLDIRSPGLGDTAMYLCATSLLGGGGDEQFFGPGTRLTVL.

This clonotype was observed a few times. V and J are TRBV6-2 or TRBV6-3 and TRBJ1-4; D perhaps matches TRBD1 (6 bases). V shed 6 bases and J shed 8 bases, with 13 bases lying between them. This CDR3 comprises 13 residues. Germline CDR1 reads MNHEY; CDR2 reads SVGEGT. The CDR3: CASREQGLEKLFF. The CDR3 coding sequence is TGTGCCAGCAGGGAACAGGGTTTGGAAAAACTGTTTTTT.

This chain uses TRBV6-2 or TRBV6-3 with TRBJ2-7; D possibly matches TRBD1 or TRBD2 (5 bases each). CDR1 is MNHEY, CDR2 SVGEGT, per germline. The CDR3 extends over 13 amino acids. V was clipped by 7 bases and J by 5 bases, with 15 bases between them. The CDR3 coding sequence is TGTGCCAGCAACCGGGGCCTGGCGGACGAGCAGTACTTC. Amino acid sequence: CASNRGLADEQYF.

At least ten counts were recorded for this clonotype. J is TRBJ2-1 and V is TRBV5-5; no clear D. V lost 1 base to trimming and J lost 2 bases, with 10 bases between them. This CDR3 has 15 residues. The germline V gene has CDR1 SGHKS and CDR2 YYEKEE (reference sequence). In DNA form, the CDR3 reads TGTGCCAGCAGCTTGCACCTACCCGCCTACAATGAGCAGTTCTTC. As protein: CASSLHLPAYNEQFF.

The rearrangement joins TRBV5-1 to TRBJ2-1; D unresolved. Trimming removed 2 bases at V and 6 bases at J, with 12 bases between. The germline V gene has CDR1 SGHRS and CDR2 YFSETQ. The CDR3 runs to 14 residues. The CDR3 DNA follows: TGCGCCAGCAGCTTTGCACAGCTCCTCAATGAGCAGTTCTTC. As protein: CASSFAQLLNEQFF.

In this sample, this clonotype turned up a few times. J is TRBJ2-1 and V is TRBV2; 8 positions agree with TRBD2. CDR1 and CDR2 from the germline V gene are SNHLY and FYNNEI. The CDR3 length is 18 residues. Trimming cost V 3 bases and J 4 bases; bases outside gene matches: 14. This chain's CDR3 is CASSEVAGPSMGYNEQFF. CDR3 nucleotide sequence: TGTGCCAGCAGTGAGGTAGCGGGACCTTCCATGGGATACAATGAGCAGTTCTTC.

The gene calls are TRBV14 and TRBJ2-1; D is tentatively TRBD1 or TRBD2 (6 bases each). This CDR3 comprises 15 residues. V was trimmed by 4 bases and J by 8 bases, leaving 18 bases between them. The V gene's germline CDR1 is SGHDN and CDR2 FVKESK. The CDR3 region is CASSRGDIFNDEQFF. The CDR3, as DNA: TGTGCCAGCAGCCGGGGGGACATCTTCAACGATGAGCAGTTCTTC. The full variable domain, its missing parts supplied by reference TRBV14 and TRBJ2-1, is EAGVTQFPSHSVIEKGQTVTLRCDPISGHDNLYWYRRVMGKEIKFLLHFVKESKQDESGMPNNRFLAERTGGTYSTLKVQPAELEDSGVYFCASSRGDIFNDEQFFGPGTRLTVL.

Ten or more counts support this clonotype. The chain has TRBV12-3 or TRBV12-4 and TRBJ2-2, with D unclear. Trimming removed 5 bases at V and 1 base at J, with 8 bases between. This CDR3 has 14 amino acids. The CDR3: CASSDWGNTGELFF. Here the CDR3 DNA reads TGTGCCAGCAGTGACTGGGGGAACACCGGGGAGCTGTTTTTT.

This clonotype has more than one count but fewer than ten. CDR3 sequence: CASSYWTSGSTDTQYF. As DNA, the CDR3 is TGTGCCAGCAGTTACTGGACTAGCGGGAGCACAGATACGCAGTATTTT. The V gene is TRBV6-2 or TRBV6-3, the J gene TRBJ2-3; 11 bases fit TRBD2. CDR1 is MNHEY and CDR2 is SVGEGT in the germline V gene. Trimming cost V 1 base and J 0 bases; bases outside gene matches: 0. This CDR3 spans 16 amino acids.

The V gene is TRBV7-6, the J gene TRBJ2-7; 8 nucleotides agree with TRBD2. V gave up 3 bases and J gave up 7 bases; unmatched junction bases: 11. The CDR3 runs 15 residues. Germline assignment: CDR1 SGHVS and CDR2 FNYEAQ. CDR3: CASSLGSGNPLEQYF. Written as DNA, the CDR3 is TGTGCCAGCAGCTTGGGTAGCGGGAACCCCTTGGAGCAGTACTTC.

There are many counts of this clonotype. The chain joins TRBV28 to TRBJ2-7, with no clear D. V lost 4 bases and J lost 3, with 7 bases in between. This CDR3 region has 12 residues. The germline V gene has CDR1 MDHEN and CDR2 SYDVKM. For the CDR3, the DNA is TGTGCCAGCAGTTGGCCGGACTACGAGCAGTACTTC. Translation gives CASSWPDYEQYF. Filled out from reference TRBV28 and TRBJ2-7, the complete variable domain reads DVKVTQSSRYLVKRTGEKVFLECVQDMDHENMFWYRQDPGLGLRLIYFSYDVKMKEKGDIPEGYSVSREKKERFSLILESASTNQTSMYLCASSWPDYEQYFGPGTRLTVT.

This rearrangement joins TRBV5-8 to TRBJ2-7; 8 bases match TRBD1. The CDR3 has 14 residues. Germline V gene data show CDR1 as SGHTS and CDR2 as YDEGEE. Trimming cost V 2 bases and J 5 bases; bases outside gene matches: 6. The CDR3 DNA reads as TGTGCCAGCAGCTTTCGACAGGGGAGGAACGAGCAGTACTTC. Translation: CASSFRQGRNEQYF.

The rearrangement links TRBV5-1 to TRBJ2-6, with D perhaps TRBD2 (5 bases). Germline lookup yields CDR1 SGHRS and CDR2 YFSETQ. The length of the CDR3 is 21 residues. With 2 bases removed from V and 0 bases from J, the gap between germline ends came to 24 bases. The CDR3 loop is CASSFGGIGRSPNSGANVLTF. CDR3 sequence (DNA): TGCGCCAGCAGCTTTGGAGGAATTGGTAGATCCCCAAACTCTGGGGCCAACGTCCTGACTTTC.

This sequence joins TRBV2 and TRBJ2-7, with D possibly being TRBD2 (5 bases). Trimming left V 3 bases short and J 4 bases short, with 19 bases between. CDR1 is SNHLY, CDR2 FYNNEI, per germline. CDR3 length: 16 residues. CDR3 sequence (DNA): TGTGCCAGCAGTGAGAGTCCTCGGGGAGCATCATACGAGCAGTACTTC. Amino acid sequence: CASSESPRGASYEQYF. The variable domain in full, with the rest retrieved from reference TRBV2 and TRBJ2-7, is EPEVTQTPSHQVTQMGQEVILRCVPISNHLYFYWYRQILGQKVEFLVSFYNNEISEKSEIFDDQFSVERPDGSNFTLKIRSTKLEDSAMYFCASSESPRGASYEQYFGPGTRLTVT.

In its sample, this clonotype was seen many times. CDR3 nucleotides: TGTGCCAGCAGCCCTCCGGGCAGGGCCACTGAAGCTTTCTTT. It specifies CASSPPGRATEAFF. This sequence joins TRBV3-1 and TRBJ1-1; possibly TRBD1 for D (5 bases). Germline V gene lookup returns CDR1 LGHDT and CDR2 YNNKEL (reference sequence). This CDR3 has 14 residues. The V end lost 4 bases, the J end lost 4 bases, and 13 bases lay between the germline ends.